These 29 T cell receptor beta chains originate from one sample sequenced in a study of shared clonotypes between healthy human individuals (dated by TCRdb to the early 2020s). Library creation used the immunoSEQ multiplex PCR assay. The source is immuneACCESS, and TCRdb retained only in-frame sequences with V and J called. Part of the clones is not carried over; for the studies checked, unresolved V genes explain less than half of this, and the remainder is unexplained. For this sample there are roughly 720,000 clones; around 91% appear just once. The ten largest clones add up to 30% to 40% of the sample. The sequenced sample was memory CD8+ T cells from PBMCs. The cell subset or site label, read with the paper, signifies: CD45RO+ cells pooled with CCR7-negative TemRA cells. Receptors originate from a young man in good health. Some clones in this sample may be carry-over from other donors' samples.

The V gene is TRBV5-1, the J gene TRBJ1-4; D possibly corresponds to TRBD1 (6 bases). Germline CDR1 and CDR2: SGHRS and YFSETQ. The CDR3 consists of 16 residues. V shed 0 bases and J shed 8 bases, with 17 bases lying between them. CDR3 loop: CASSLAPGAIREKLFF. Written as DNA, the CDR3 is TGCGCCAGCAGCTTGGCCCCAGGGGCGATTAGGGAAAAACTGTTTTTT.

V usage is TRBV27 and J usage is TRBJ2-7, with a tentative D call TRBD1 (5 bases). CDR1 MNHEY and CDR2 SMNVEV come from the germline V gene (reference sequence). V lost 3 bases and J 3 bases, leaving 15 bases between the germline ends. The CDR3 spans 15 residues. The CDR3 DNA reads TGTGCCAGCAGTTTTATGCAGGGAATGGGCTACGAGCAGTACTTC. This gives the protein CASSFMQGMGYEQYF.

With regard to this clone: Other nucleotide sequences in the sample specify the same CDR3. J is TRBJ2-7 and V is TRBV5-1; 8 positions match TRBD1. The germline CDR1 and CDR2 sequences are SGHRS and YFSETQ. This CDR3 has 13 residues. V gave up 5 bases and J gave up 5 bases; unmatched junction bases: 6. The CDR3 is CASRDRVGDEQYF. The CDR3, as DNA: TGCGCCAGCAGGGACAGGGTGGGTGACGAGCAGTACTTC.

The chain employs TRBV4-1 and TRBJ2-4; TRBD1 agrees at 7 bases. V was pared by 1 base and J by 3 bases, with 9 bases of the junction left unmatched. Germline V gene data show CDR1 as MGHRA and CDR2 as YSYEKL. This CDR3 comprises 17 residues. CDR3 bases: TGCGCCAGCAGCCAAGGCCGCGCGCAGGGGGTCAAAAACATTCAGTACTTC. Translation gives CASSQGRAQGVKNIQYF.

The chain employs TRBV4-1 and TRBJ2-7, with 8 bases identical to TRBD1. This CDR3 contains 14 residues. Looked up from germline, CDR1 is MGHRA and CDR2 is YSYEKL. The junction had 1 base not matched to a gene; V was cut back by 1 base and J by 2 bases. The chain's CDR3 is CASSQVGQAYEQYF. CDR3 DNA: TGCGCCAGCAGCCAAGTGGGACAGGCCTACGAGCAGTACTTC.

The V and J genes are TRBV18 and TRBJ2-7, with D perhaps given as TRBD1 or TRBD2 (5 bases each). Germline CDR1 reads KGHSH; CDR2 reads LQKENI. V lost 0 bases and J 6 bases, leaving 12 bases between the germline ends. CDR3 length equals 14 residues. The CDR3 nucleotides are TGTGCCAGCTCACCACCGGCTCGGGGCGCCGAGCAGTACTTC. This sequence encodes CASSPPARGAEQYF. Full variable domain (rest looked up from reference TRBV18 and TRBJ2-7): NAGVMQNPRHLVRRRGQEARLRCSPMKGHSHVYWYRQLPEEGLKFMVYLQKENIIDESGMPKERFSAEFPKEGPSILRIQQVVRGDSAAYFCASSPPARGAEQYFGPGTRLTVT.

There are a few counts of this clone. This chain uses TRBV10-3 with TRBJ1-1; no clear D. The CDR3 runs to 14 residues. Germline assignment: CDR1 ENHRY and CDR2 SYGVKD. Deletions cut 0 bases from V and 3 bases from J, with 8 bases between. CDR3 residues: CAISESMRDTEAFF. CDR3 nucleotide sequence: TGTGCCATCAGTGAGTCGATGCGGGACACTGAAGCTTTCTTT.

This clone has only a few counts. The rearrangement links TRBV29-1 to TRBJ2-1; D perhaps matches TRBD1 (6 bases). The CDR3 totals 12 residues. CDR1 SQVTM and CDR2 ANQGSEA come from the germline V gene. V shed 7 bases and J shed 5 bases, with 12 bases lying between them. The CDR3 spells CSAGPGDNEQFF. As DNA, the CDR3 is TGCAGCGCAGGGCCAGGGGACAATGAGCAGTTCTTC.

V usage is TRBV27 and J usage is TRBJ2-3; 7 bases align to TRBD1. The CDR3 runs to 16 residues. CDR1 is MNHEY and CDR2 is SMNVEV in the germline V gene (reference sequence). V gave up 5 bases and J gave up 0 bases; unmatched junction bases: 8. The DNA of the CDR3 is TGTGCCAGCAGTCCGCGTCAGGGGGAAAGCACAGATACGCAGTATTTT. Translated: CASSPRQGESTDTQYF.

This clone has a handful of counts. This chain joins TRBV4-3 and TRBJ1-3, with unresolved D. The germline V gene encodes CDR1 LGHNA and CDR2 YSLEER. Trimming stripped 1 base from V and 0 bases from J, with 4 bases between. The CDR3 runs to 14 residues. CDR3 bases: TGCGCCAGCAGCCAAGGGGTCTCTGGAAACACCATATATTTT. It codes for CASSQGVSGNTIYF.

This chain links TRBV5-4 with TRBJ1-1; D is ambiguous. Trimming removed 2 bases from V and 0 bases from J, with 2 bases in between. This CDR3 has 12 amino acids. Germline values: CDR1 SGHNT, CDR2 YYREEE (reference sequence). CDR3 in amino acids: CASSFMNTEAFF. The CDR3 nucleotides are TGTGCCAGCAGCTTTATGAACACTGAAGCTTTCTTT.

The V and J genes are TRBV28 and TRBJ2-2; 9 bases fit TRBD2. CDR1 and CDR2 from the germline V gene are MDHEN and SYDVKM. J lost 3 bases, V lost 5 bases, and 4 bases had no gene match. The CDR3 has 15 residues. DNA of the CDR3: TGTGCCAGCAGTGGACTAGCGTTCCACACCGGGGAGCTGTTTTTT. It translates to CASSGLAFHTGELFF.

This clone was seen just once. The CDR3 nucleotides read TGTGCCAGCAGCGTAGGGGGGCAGCCCCAGCATTTT. This sequence encodes CASSVGGQPQHF. The J gene is TRBJ1-5, the V gene TRBV9; TRBD1 is a possible D gene (5 bases). CDR1 is SGDLS, CDR2 YYNGEE, per germline. Trimming cost V 0 bases and J 7 bases, with 5 bases left between them. CDR3 length: 12 amino acids.

The genes are TRBV30 and TRBJ1-1; D is uncertain. Germline CDR1 GTSNPN, CDR2 SVGIG (reference sequence). The CDR3 contains 15 residues. V shed 0 bases and J shed 4 bases, with 15 bases lying between them. The CDR3 region has the DNA TGTGCCTGGAGTGTACCCTATCGGGAGAGCACTGAAGCTTTCTTT. This codes for CAWSVPYRESTEAFF.

This rearrangement joins TRBV28 to TRBJ1-5, with D possibly matching TRBD1 (5 bases). The CDR3 is 15 amino acids. Trimming took off 3 bases at V and 5 bases at J, with 14 bases between the two ends. CDR1 is MDHEN and CDR2 is SYDVKM in the germline V gene. As DNA, the CDR3 is TGTGCCAGCAGTTTTCAGGGACGGTGGGATCAGCCCCAGCATTTT. Its translation: CASSFQGRWDQPQHF.

This rearrangement joins TRBV6-5 to TRBJ1-2, with a possible D match to TRBD1 (6 bases). Germline-derived CDR1 and CDR2 are MNHEY and SVGAGI. CDR3 length: 15 amino acids. Between the trimmed V and J ends, which lost 2 bases and 6 bases, there was a span of 16 bases. The CDR3 region has the DNA TGTGCCAGCAGTTACGGTATTACGGGGGCTGATGGCTACACCTTC. Amino acid sequence: CASSYGITGADGYTF.

V gene TRBV4-1 combines with J gene TRBJ1-4; weak D call: TRBD1 (5 bases). Trimming removed 4 bases at V and 14 bases at J, with 14 bases between. Germline CDR1 MGHRA, CDR2 YSYEKL. CDR3 length: 12 amino acids. The CDR3 spells CASSPPGGDLFF. The CDR3, as DNA: TGCGCCAGCAGCCCACCCGGGGGGGACCTGTTTTTT.

The chain couples TRBV11-2 to TRBJ2-7, with unresolved D. Trimming removed 5 bases from V and 2 bases from J, with 16 bases in between. CDR1 is SGHAT and CDR2 is FQNNGV in the germline V gene. The CDR3 contains 15 residues. The CDR3: CASSPDPTPPYEQYF. The CDR3 coding sequence is TGTGCCAGCAGCCCGGACCCAACCCCCCCCTACGAGCAGTACTTC.

This clone has only one observation. This chain connects TRBV7-2 to TRBJ2-2; D uncertain. The CDR3 contains 12 residues. The V and J ends lost 1 base and 6 bases respectively, with 3 bases between them. Germline CDR1 and CDR2: SGHTA and FQGNSA. The CDR3 is CASSLVPGELFF. The CDR3 DNA is TGTGCCAGCAGCTTAGTCCCCGGGGAGCTGTTTTTT.

The chain uses TRBV6-6 and TRBJ2-1; 10 positions match TRBD2. From germline, CDR1 is MNHNY and CDR2 SVGAGI (reference sequence). This CDR3 region has 14 residues. Trimming took 6 bases from V and 2 from J; bases not matched to a gene: 1. The CDR3 sequence: CASRLAGPYNEQFF. The CDR3 DNA is TGTGCCAGCAGACTAGCGGGACCCTACAATGAGCAGTTCTTC.

There are many counts of this clone. The CDR3: CASSSFLGLAGTDTQYF. In DNA form, the CDR3 reads TGTGCCAGCAGCTCTTTCCTCGGACTAGCGGGCACAGATACGCAGTATTTT. V is TRBV7-9 and J is TRBJ2-3, with TRBD2 matching over 10 bases. The length of the CDR3 is 17 residues. CDR1 SEHNR and CDR2 FQNEAQ come from the germline V gene (reference sequence). J lost 1 base, V lost 4 bases, and 8 bases had no gene match.

This rearrangement joins TRBV6-6 to TRBJ2-7, with D perhaps matching TRBD1 (6 bases). Looked up from germline, CDR1 is MNHNY and CDR2 is SVGAGI (reference sequence). Trimming took 2 bases from V and 2 from J, leaving 10 bases between them. This CDR3 comprises 14 residues. CDR3 loop: CASSYRDTAYEQYF. CDR3 DNA sequence: TGTGCCAGCAGTTACCGGGACACCGCCTACGAGCAGTACTTC.

With respect to this clone: Other DNA sequences from this sample encode an identical CDR3 as well. The chain couples TRBV9 to TRBJ2-3; 13 bases match TRBD2. The ends lost 4 bases at V and 2 bases at J; junction bases unmatched: 4. The CDR3 is made up of 16 amino acids. Germline V CDR1 and CDR2: SGDLS, YYNGEE. DNA of the CDR3: TGTGCCAGCAGCCCTGGACTAGCGGGAGACACAGATACGCAGTATTTT. The encoded protein is CASSPGLAGDTDTQYF.

The CDR3 DNA is TGTGCCAGCAGCTTACGGTCATCACCACGCTCCTACGAGCAGTACTTC. Translated: CASSLRSSPRSYEQYF. The chain couples TRBV7-9 to TRBJ2-7; D is uncertain. CDR3 length: 16 amino acids. V was pared by 2 bases and J by 0 bases, with 14 bases between. CDR1 SEHNR and CDR2 FQNEAQ come from the germline V gene (reference sequence).

The rearrangement joins TRBV18 to TRBJ1-2, with D maybe TRBD1 (6 bases). The CDR3 extends over 13 amino acids. The ends were cut back, 2 bases at V and 8 bases at J, with 12 bases in the middle. The germline V gene has CDR1 KGHSH and CDR2 LQKENI. CDR3 residues: CASSPGDTGGYTF. CDR3 sequence (DNA): TGTGCCAGCTCACCAGGGGACACCGGGGGCTACACCTTC.

For this clone: Additional DNA sequences in this sample encode the identical CDR3. The rearrangement links TRBV7-3 to TRBJ2-2; D assignment may be TRBD1 or TRBD2 (5 bases each). CDR1 and CDR2 from the germline V gene are SGHTA and FQGTGA. The CDR3 contains 13 residues. The V end lost 2 bases, the J end lost 4 bases, and 5 bases lay between the germline ends. The CDR3 protein is CASSLGGTGELFF. The CDR3 DNA follows: TGTGCCAGCAGCTTAGGGGGCACCGGGGAGCTGTTTTTT.

Written as DNA, the CDR3 is TGCGCCAGCAGTCCCCCCAGGGGGGGTGGGCTGGAGCAGTACTTC. It is translated as CASSPPRGGGLEQYF. The genes are TRBV5-1 and TRBJ2-7, with D perhaps assigned TRBD1 or TRBD2 (7 bases each). Germline-derived CDR1 and CDR2 are SGHRS and YFSETQ. The CDR3 sequence is 15 residues long. V dropped 5 bases and J dropped 7 bases, with 22 bases sitting between them. The full variable domain, rest sourced from reference TRBV5-1 and TRBJ2-7, is KAGVTQTPRYLIKTRGQQVTLSCSPISGHRSVSWYQQTPGQGLQFLFEYFSETQRNKGNFPGRFSGRQFSNSRSEMNVSTLELGDSALYLCASSPPRGGGLEQYFGPGTRLTVT.

V usage is TRBV5-1 and J usage is TRBJ2-1; no clear D gene. V was trimmed by 0 bases and J by 5 bases, leaving 9 bases between them. This CDR3 is 14 amino acids long. The germline CDR1 and CDR2 sequences are SGHRS and YFSETQ. The CDR3 DNA reads TGCGCCAGCAGCTTGGGACTCAGCGACAATGAGCAGTTCTTC. Its protein product is CASSLGLSDNEQFF.

The gene calls are TRBV27 and TRBJ2-7; the match to TRBD2 covers 12 bases. This CDR3 spans 15 amino acids. The germline gives CDR1 MNHEY, CDR2 SMNVEV (reference sequence). V lost 10 bases, J lost 6 bases, and 13 bases stayed unmatched. The CDR3 sequence: CATRAPGLAGSEQYF. CDR3 DNA: TGTGCCACCAGAGCCCCGGGACTAGCGGGCTCCGAGCAGTACTTC.